This T cell receptor (beta chain) is from a study of OX40 agonist ivuxolimab in advanced cancers. Study context: Each dose-escalation patient presented with hepatocellular carcinoma, melanoma, renal cell or head and neck cancer. Study findings and constraints: Not determined was the antigen specificity of the expanded peripheral T cells.

There are 14 residues in the CDR3. Germline lookup yields CDR1 SNHLY and CDR2 FYNNEI. V was shortened by 5 bases and J by 2 bases, with 11 bases between the two germline ends. The protocol was immunoSEQ multiplex PCR, while the TCRdb copy is restricted to in-frame clones and leaves out a portion. The data show tens of thousands of clones, with 85% seen just once and 1.5% to 2% held by the top ten. As to this clone: The antigen is undetermined.

This clonotype was sampled from an adult with an advanced solid tumor such as melanoma, head and neck, liver or kidney cancer. This chain joins TRBV2 and TRBJ2-3; D is unclear. The material sequenced was CD4+ or CD8+ T cells sorted from blood, taken in a trial of the OX40 agonist ivuxolimab. CDR3 DNA: TGTGCCAGCAGTTCTCGACGGTTCACAGATACGCAGTATTTT. Translating it yields CASSSRRFTDTQYF.